This T cell receptor (beta chain) appears in the sequencing data of a study of regulatory T cells in long-lasting Graves disease. As for the study in general: More than 5 years of antithyroid drugs with positive TSH receptor antibodies defined persistent Graves' disease.

Time point indicated: persistent/refractory GD, antithyroid drugs over 5 years with positive TRAb. Generation of the TCR library employed RNA extracted from PBMCs. CDR3 regions were amplified by Arm-PCR using iRepertoire HTBI primers to build TCR beta libraries. TCRdb analysed the multiplex PCR reads with MiXCR anew, one entry per CDR3 protein. This sample has a few hundred thousand distinct CDR3 sequences, with 20% to 30% found just once. Germline V gene lookup returns CDR1 MDHEN and CDR2 SYDVKM. V was clipped by 6 bases and J by 2 bases, with 13 bases between them. CDR3 length: 14 amino acids. This clonotype was sampled from a female donor with Graves disease. The material was peripheral blood mononuclear cells (PBMCs), obtained when the disease was refractory, from a patient treated with antithyroid drugs. The chain uses TRBV28 and TRBJ1-2; D call uncertain. CDR3 region: CASRDPVGNYGYTF. The CDR3 coding sequence is TGTGCCAGCAGAGACCCTGTGGGGAACTATGGCTACACCTTC.